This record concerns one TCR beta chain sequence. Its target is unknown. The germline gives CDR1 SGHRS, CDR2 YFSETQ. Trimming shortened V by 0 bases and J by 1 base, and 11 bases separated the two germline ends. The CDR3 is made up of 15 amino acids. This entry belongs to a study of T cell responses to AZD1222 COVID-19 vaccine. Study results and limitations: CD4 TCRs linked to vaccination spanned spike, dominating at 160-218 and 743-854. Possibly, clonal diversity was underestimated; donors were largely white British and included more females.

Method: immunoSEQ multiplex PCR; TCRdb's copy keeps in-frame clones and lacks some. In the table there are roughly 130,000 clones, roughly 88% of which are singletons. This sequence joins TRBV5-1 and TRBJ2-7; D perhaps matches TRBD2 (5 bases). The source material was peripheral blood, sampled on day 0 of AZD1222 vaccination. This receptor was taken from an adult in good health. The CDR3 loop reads CASSLAHRLSYEQYF. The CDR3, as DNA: TGCGCCAGCAGCTTGGCCCATCGACTATCCTACGAGCAGTACTTC.